Following are 6 T cell receptor beta chains from one sample sequenced in a study of T cell responses to AZD1222 COVID-19 vaccine. The data were produced by immunoSEQ multiplex PCR, yet TCRdb's version contains in-frame clones alone and is incomplete. The data show approximately 74,000 clones, 86% seen once. The material was peripheral blood, obtained on day 0 of AZD1222 vaccination. These receptor sequences come from an adult in good health.

A few counts support this clone. The chain uses TRBV9 and TRBJ1-2; D is perhaps TRBD1 (5 bases). The length of the CDR3 is 14 residues. Germline assignment: CDR1 SGDLS and CDR2 YYNGEE. V lost 2 bases, J lost 8 bases, and 16 bases lay in between. CDR3 sequence reads: CASSVEGYSGGYTF. The CDR3 DNA follows: TGTGCCAGCAGCGTTGAGGGCTATTCAGGGGGCTACACCTTC.

This rearrangement joins TRBV27 to TRBJ1-1; tentative D call: TRBD1 (6 bases). The ends were cut back, 7 bases at V and 0 bases at J, with 9 bases in the middle. The CDR3 is 13 residues long. Germline assignment: CDR1 MNHEY and CDR2 SMNVEV (reference sequence). DNA for the CDR3: TGTGCCAGCAATCAGGGGCTGAACACTGAAGCTTTCTTT. Translation: CASNQGLNTEAFF.

The chain recombines TRBV27 with TRBJ2-7, with D perhaps matching TRBD2 (5 bases). Trimming stripped 2 bases from V and 7 bases from J, with 12 bases between. The CDR3 totals 13 residues. Per germline, CDR1 MNHEY and CDR2 SMNVEV (reference sequence). DNA of the CDR3: TGTGCCAGCAGTTTAACCCTCTCGGGGGAGCAGTACTTC. Translated, it gives CASSLTLSGEQYF.

V is TRBV19 and J is TRBJ2-2; 12 bases agree with TRBD1. Per germline, CDR1 LNHDA and CDR2 SQIVND (reference sequence). J lost 6 bases, V lost 11 bases, and 7 bases had no gene match. The CDR3 covers 14 residues. The CDR3 nucleotides are TGTGCCGGCGGGACAGGGGGCAGGGCCGGGGAGCTGTTTTTT. It yields the protein CAGGTGGRAGELFF. Combining the CDR3 with reference TRBV19 and TRBJ2-2 gives the whole variable domain DGGITQSPKYLFRKEGQNVTLSCEQNLNHDAMYWYRQDPGQGLRLIYYSQIVNDFQKGDIAEGYSVSREKKESFPLTVTSAQKNPTAFYLCAGGTGGRAGELFFGEGSRLTVL.

The chain combines TRBV19 with TRBJ2-2; D may match TRBD1 or TRBD2 (5 bases each). Trimming pared 5 bases from V and 6 bases from J, leaving 19 bases between. This CDR3 region has 16 residues. Germline V lookup: CDR1 LNHDA, CDR2 SQIVND (reference sequence). CDR3 sequence reads: CASSGETSRGSGELFF. The CDR3 bases are TGTGCCAGTAGTGGGGAAACGTCGAGGGGATCCGGGGAGCTGTTTTTT. Full variable domain (remainder filled in from reference TRBV19 and TRBJ2-2): DGGITQSPKYLFRKEGQNVTLSCEQNLNHDAMYWYRQDPGQGLRLIYYSQIVNDFQKGDIAEGYSVSREKKESFPLTVTSAQKNPTAFYLCASSGETSRGSGELFFGEGSRLTVL.

This clone was seen only a few times. The V gene is TRBV29-1, the J gene TRBJ2-1, with TRBD2 matching over 7 bases. The germline gives CDR1 SQVTM, CDR2 ANQGSEA. The junction had 9 bases not matched to a gene; V was cut back by 0 bases and J by 7 bases. The CDR3 runs to 15 residues. The chain's CDR3 is CSVEDPVRELNEQFF. CDR3 sequence (DNA): TGCAGCGTTGAAGATCCCGTGCGGGAGTTGAATGAGCAGTTCTTC.